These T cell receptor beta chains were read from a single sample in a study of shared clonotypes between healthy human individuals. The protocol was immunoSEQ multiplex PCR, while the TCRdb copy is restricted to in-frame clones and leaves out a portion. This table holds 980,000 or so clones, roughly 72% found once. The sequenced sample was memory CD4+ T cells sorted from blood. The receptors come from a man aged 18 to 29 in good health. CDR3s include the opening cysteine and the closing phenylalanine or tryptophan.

CASSTTSGPTDTQYF	TRBV19
CASSLGLSGEQYF	TRBV5-1
CASSQELSGSIYEQYF	TRBV4-1
CAISEGREMTDTQYF	TRBV10-3
CASSFGTANTGELFF	TRBV5-1
CSVDGGASDTQYF	TRBV29-1
CASSLVVAGAADTQYF	TRBV11-3
CASSLAEGVVETQYF	TRBV9
CASSLYTGSSSYEQYF	TRBV19
CASSESRGGEKLFF	TRBV6-1
CASSSVLRDATDTQYF	TRBV5-6
CASSAIRGSSYNEQFF	TRBV13
CASSLQGAPLHF	TRBV28
CASSLNAGGNEQFF	TRBV7-7
CASSSRTSGGALETQYF	TRBV27
CASSTGLAGQETQYF	TRBV7-2
CSDEKTSGGACEQYF	TRBV29-1
CASRPRDRYKNGYTF	TRBV23-1
CASSLKPQGLAASGEQFF	TRBV7-6
CASTEMGGLAAYEQYF	TRBV5-6
CASSLSFYEQYF	TRBV28
CAWSSTLVLGVSYEQYF	TRBV30
CASSWGGLGTNQPQHF	TRBV7-9
CASSPPLVGQGNTEAFF	TRBV18
CASSLAGEGIQYF	TRBV5-1